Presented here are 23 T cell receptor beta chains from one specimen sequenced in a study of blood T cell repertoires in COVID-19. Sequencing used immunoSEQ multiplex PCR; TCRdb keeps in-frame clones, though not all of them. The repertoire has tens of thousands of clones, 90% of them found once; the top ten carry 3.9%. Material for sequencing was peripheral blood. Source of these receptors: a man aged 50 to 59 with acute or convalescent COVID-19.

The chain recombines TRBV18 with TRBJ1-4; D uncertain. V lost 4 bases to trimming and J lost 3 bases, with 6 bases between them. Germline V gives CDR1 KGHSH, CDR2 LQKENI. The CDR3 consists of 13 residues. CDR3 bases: TGTGCCAGCTCACGCACAGCTAATGAAAAACTGTTTTTT. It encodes CASSRTANEKLFF.

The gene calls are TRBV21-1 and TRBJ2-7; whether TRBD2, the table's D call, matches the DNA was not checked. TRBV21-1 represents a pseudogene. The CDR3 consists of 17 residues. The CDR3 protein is CASSRQTSGSPLDEQYF. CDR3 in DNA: TGTGCCAGCAGCAGACAGACTAGCGGGAGTCCACTCGACGAGCAGTACTTC.

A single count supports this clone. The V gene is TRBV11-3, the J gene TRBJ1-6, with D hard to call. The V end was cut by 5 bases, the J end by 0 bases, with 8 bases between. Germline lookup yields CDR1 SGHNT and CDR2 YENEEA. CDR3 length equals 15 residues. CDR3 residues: CASSPYSSYNSPLHF. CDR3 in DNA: TGTGCCAGCAGCCCTTACAGCTCCTATAATTCACCCCTCCACTTT.

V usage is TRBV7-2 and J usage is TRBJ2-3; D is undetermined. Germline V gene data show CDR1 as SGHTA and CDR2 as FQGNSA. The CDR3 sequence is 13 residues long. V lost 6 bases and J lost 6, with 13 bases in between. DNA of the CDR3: TGTGCCAGCAGGACCAGGTTTTTGGATACGCAGTATTTT. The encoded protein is CASRTRFLDTQYF.

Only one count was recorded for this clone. CDR3 DNA sequence: TGCAGCGCCTCGGAGGGGTTTGGGGGCTACACCTTC. This translates into CSASEGFGGYTF. The chain recombines TRBV29-1 with TRBJ1-2; the D gene is possibly TRBD1 (5 bases). CDR3 length equals 12 residues. The V end lost 7 bases, the J end lost 8 bases, and 17 bases lay between the germline ends. The germline gives CDR1 SQVTM, CDR2 ANQGSEA.

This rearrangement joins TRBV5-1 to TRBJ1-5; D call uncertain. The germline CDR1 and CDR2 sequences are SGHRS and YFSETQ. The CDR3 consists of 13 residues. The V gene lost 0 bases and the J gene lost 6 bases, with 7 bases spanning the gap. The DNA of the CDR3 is TGCGCCAGCAGCTTGGCCCTCGGTCAGCCCCAGCATTTT. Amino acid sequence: CASSLALGQPQHF. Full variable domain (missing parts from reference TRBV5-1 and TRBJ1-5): KAGVTQTPRYLIKTRGQQVTLSCSPISGHRSVSWYQQTPGQGLQFLFEYFSETQRNKGNFPGRFSGRQFSNSRSEMNVSTLELGDSALYLCASSLALGQPQHFGDGTRLSIL.

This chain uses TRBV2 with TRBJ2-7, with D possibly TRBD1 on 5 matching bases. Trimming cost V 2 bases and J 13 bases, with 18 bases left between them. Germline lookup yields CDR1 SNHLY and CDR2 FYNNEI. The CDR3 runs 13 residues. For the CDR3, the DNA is TGTGCCAGCAGTGAAAGGGGTGGGCGGACCACCTACTTC. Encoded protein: CASSERGGRTTYF. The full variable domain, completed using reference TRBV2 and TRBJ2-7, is EPEVTQTPSHQVTQMGQEVILRCVPISNHLYFYWYRQILGQKVEFLVSFYNNEISEKSEIFDDQFSVERPDGSNFTLKIRSTKLEDSAMYFCASSERGGRTTYFGPGTRLTVT.

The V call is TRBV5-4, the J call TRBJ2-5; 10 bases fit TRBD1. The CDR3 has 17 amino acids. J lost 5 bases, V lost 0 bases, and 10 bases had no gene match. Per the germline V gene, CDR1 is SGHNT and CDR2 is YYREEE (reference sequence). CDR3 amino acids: CASSLGSGTGVYETQYF. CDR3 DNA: TGTGCCAGCAGCTTGGGTTCCGGGACAGGGGTCTACGAGACCCAGTACTTC.

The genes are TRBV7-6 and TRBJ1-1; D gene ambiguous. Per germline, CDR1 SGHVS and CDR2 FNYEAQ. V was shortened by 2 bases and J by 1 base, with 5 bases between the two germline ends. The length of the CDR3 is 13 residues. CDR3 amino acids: CASSLSRNTEAFF. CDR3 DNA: TGTGCCAGCAGCTTATCCAGGAACACTGAAGCTTTCTTT.

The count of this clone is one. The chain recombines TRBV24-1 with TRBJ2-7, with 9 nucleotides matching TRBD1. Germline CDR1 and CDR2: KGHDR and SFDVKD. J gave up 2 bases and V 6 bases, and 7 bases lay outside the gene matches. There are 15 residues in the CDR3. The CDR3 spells CATSSPGQGTYEQYF. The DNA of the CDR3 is TGTGCCACCAGTTCGCCGGGACAGGGAACCTACGAGCAGTACTTC.

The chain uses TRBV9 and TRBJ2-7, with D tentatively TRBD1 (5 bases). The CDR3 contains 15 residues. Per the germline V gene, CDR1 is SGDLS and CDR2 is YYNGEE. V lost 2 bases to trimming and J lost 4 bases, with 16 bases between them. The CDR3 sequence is CASSVRTSPWYEQYF. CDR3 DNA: TGTGCCAGCAGCGTCCGGACATCGCCATGGTACGAGCAGTACTTC.

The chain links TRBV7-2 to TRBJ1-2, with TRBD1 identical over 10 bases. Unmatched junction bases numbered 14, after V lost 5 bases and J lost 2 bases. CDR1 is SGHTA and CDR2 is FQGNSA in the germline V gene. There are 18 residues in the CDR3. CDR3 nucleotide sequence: TGTGCCAGCAGCCCGAGACAGGGGGCGAAGTTTTGGAACTATGGCTACACCTTC. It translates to CASSPRQGAKFWNYGYTF.

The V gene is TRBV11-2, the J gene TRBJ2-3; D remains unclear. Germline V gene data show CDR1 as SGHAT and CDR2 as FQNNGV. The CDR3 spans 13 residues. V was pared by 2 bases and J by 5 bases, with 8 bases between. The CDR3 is CASSLNQIDTQYF. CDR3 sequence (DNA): TGTGCCAGCAGCTTAAATCAGATAGATACGCAGTATTTT.

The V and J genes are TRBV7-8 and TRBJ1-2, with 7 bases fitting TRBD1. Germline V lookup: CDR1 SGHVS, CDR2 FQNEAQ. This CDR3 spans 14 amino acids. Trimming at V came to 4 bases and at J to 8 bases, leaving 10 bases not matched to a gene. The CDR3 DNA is TGTGCCAGCAGCTCTGACAGGGTGATTGAGGGCTACACCTTC. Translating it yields CASSSDRVIEGYTF.

The CDR3 region has the DNA TGTGCCACCTGGGACATTCTTAGCAATCAGCCCCAGCATTTT. Protein product: CATWDILSNQPQHF. This chain links TRBV19 with TRBJ1-5; TRBD1 might be the D (6 bases). The CDR3 sequence is 14 residues long. V was clipped by 10 bases and J by 0 bases, with 13 bases between them. Germline CDR1 LNHDA, CDR2 SQIVND (reference sequence).

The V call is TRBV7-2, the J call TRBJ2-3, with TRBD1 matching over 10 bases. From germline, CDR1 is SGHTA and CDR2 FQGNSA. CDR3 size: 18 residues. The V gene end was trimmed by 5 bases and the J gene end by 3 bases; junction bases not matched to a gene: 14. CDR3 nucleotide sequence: TGTGCCAGCAGCCCCATTAAGCCCGACAGGGGGCGGACAGATACGCAGTATTTT. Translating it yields CASSPIKPDRGRTDTQYF.

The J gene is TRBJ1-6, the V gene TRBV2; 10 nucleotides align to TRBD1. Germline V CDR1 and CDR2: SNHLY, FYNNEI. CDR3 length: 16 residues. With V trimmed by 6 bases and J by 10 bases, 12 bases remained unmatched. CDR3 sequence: CASSLAPRDRGSPLHF. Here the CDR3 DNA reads TGTGCCAGCAGCCTGGCCCCCCGGGACAGGGGATCACCCCTCCACTTT.

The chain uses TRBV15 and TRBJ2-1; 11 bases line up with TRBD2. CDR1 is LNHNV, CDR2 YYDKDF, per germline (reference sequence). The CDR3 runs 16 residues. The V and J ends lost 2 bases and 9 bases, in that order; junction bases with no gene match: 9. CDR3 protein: CATSRRLAGGQGEQFF. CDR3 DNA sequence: TGTGCCACCAGCAGAAGGCTAGCGGGAGGTCAGGGTGAGCAGTTCTTC.

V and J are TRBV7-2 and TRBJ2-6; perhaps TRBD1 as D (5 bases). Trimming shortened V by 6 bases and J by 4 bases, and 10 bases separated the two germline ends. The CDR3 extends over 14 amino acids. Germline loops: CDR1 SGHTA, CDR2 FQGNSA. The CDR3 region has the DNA TGTGCCAGCAGAAGGGGTTCCGGGGCCAACGTCCTGACTTTC. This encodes CASRRGSGANVLTF. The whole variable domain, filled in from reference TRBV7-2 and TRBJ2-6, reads GAGVSQSPSNKVTEKGKDVELRCDPISGHTALYWYRQSLGQGLEFLIYFQGNSAPDKSGLPSDRFSAERTGGSVSTLTIQRTQQEDSAVYLCASRRGSGANVLTFGAGSRLTVL.

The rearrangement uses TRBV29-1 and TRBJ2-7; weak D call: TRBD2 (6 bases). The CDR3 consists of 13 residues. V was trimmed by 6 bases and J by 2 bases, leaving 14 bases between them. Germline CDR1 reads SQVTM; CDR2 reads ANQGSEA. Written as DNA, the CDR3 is TGCAGCGTCGGAGGGACGGCCCCCTACGAGCAGTACTTC. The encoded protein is CSVGGTAPYEQYF.

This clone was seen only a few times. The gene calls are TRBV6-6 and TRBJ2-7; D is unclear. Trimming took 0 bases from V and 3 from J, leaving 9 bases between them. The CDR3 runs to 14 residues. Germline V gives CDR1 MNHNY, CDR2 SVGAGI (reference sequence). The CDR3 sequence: CASSYSLGGYEQYF. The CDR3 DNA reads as TGTGCCAGCAGTTACTCATTAGGCGGCTACGAGCAGTACTTC.

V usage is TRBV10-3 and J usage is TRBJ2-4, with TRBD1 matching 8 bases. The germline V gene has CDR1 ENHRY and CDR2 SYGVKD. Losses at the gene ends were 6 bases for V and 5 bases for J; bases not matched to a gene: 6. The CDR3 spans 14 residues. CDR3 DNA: TGTGCCATCAGGGCTGACAGGGGTCAAAACATTCAGTACTTC. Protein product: CAIRADRGQNIQYF.

The CDR3 reads CASSLLGGRAEEQFF. CDR3 DNA sequence: TGCGCCAGCAGCTTGTTAGGCGGGAGGGCCGAAGAGCAGTTCTTC. The gene calls are TRBV5-1 and TRBJ2-1; 9 bases are shared with TRBD2. Germline assignment: CDR1 SGHRS and CDR2 YFSETQ. CDR3 length: 15 amino acids. With V trimmed by 1 base and J by 10 bases, 9 bases remained unmatched.